The rows below give T cell receptor beta chains drawn from one sample of a study of blood T cell repertoires in COVID-19. Sequencing was performed with immunoSEQ multiplex PCR; in TCRdb, only in-frame clones are kept and a portion is missing. The sample consists of over 100,000 clones, roughly 80% of them appearing once. The sequencing input was peripheral blood. The origin of the receptors is an older woman with acute or convalescent COVID-19. Both conserved end residues are part of each CDR3. Each record gives: CDR3 length, J gene, V gene, D gene, CDR3 DNA, CDR3 protein. D genes are given only for firm matches.

length: 13; J: TRBJ1-2; V: TRBV7-3; D: -; DNA: TGTGCCAGCAGTCACCCGGGGGGGGATGGCTACACCTTC; CDR3: CASSHPGGDGYTF
length: 14; J: TRBJ1-1; V: TRBV28; D: -; DNA: TGTGCCAGCAGTGCGACGACAGTGAACACTGAAGCTTTCTTT; CDR3: CASSATTVNTEAFF
length: 16; J: TRBJ1-6; V: TRBV7-9; D: -; DNA: TGTGCCAGCAGCCCCGAAAGGAGCTCCTATAATTCACCCCTCCACTTT; CDR3: CASSPERSSYNSPLHF
length: 17; J: TRBJ2-1; V: TRBV27; D: TRBD1; DNA: TGTGCCAGCAGTTTATCGACAGGGGCTAATGTCTACAATGAGCAGTTCTTC; CDR3: CASSLSTGANVYNEQFF
length: 15; J: TRBJ2-7; V: TRBV18; D: -; DNA: TGTGCCAGCTCACCCGGCCCAGGTAATGCCTACGAGCAGTACTTC; CDR3: CASSPGPGNAYEQYF
length: 15; J: TRBJ2-3; V: TRBV5-1; D: TRBD1; DNA: TGCGCCAGCAGTAAAGGGACAGTCCTGTCGGATACGCAGTATTTT; CDR3: CASSKGTVLSDTQYF
length: 13; J: TRBJ1-2; V: TRBV27; D: -; DNA: TGTGCCAGCAGTTTGAGGGGGGGCTATGGCTACACCTTC; CDR3: CASSLRGGYGYTF
length: 13; J: TRBJ2-1; V: TRBV7-8; D: TRBD2; DNA: TGTGCCAGCAGCTTAGGGAGCGGGGGGGAGCAGTTCTTC; CDR3: CASSLGSGGEQFF
length: 14; J: TRBJ1-1; V: TRBV28; D: TRBD1; DNA: TGTGCCAGCAGTTTGGGACAGGGAAGGACTGAAGCTTTCTTT; CDR3: CASSLGQGRTEAFF
length: 15; J: TRBJ1-1; V: TRBV3-1/TRBV3-2; D: -; DNA: TGTGCCAGCAGCCAAGAACGCGTCGGGAACACTGAAGCTTTCTTT; CDR3: CASSQERVGNTEAFF
length: 15; J: TRBJ2-1; V: TRBV2; D: -; DNA: TGTGCCAGCATCCCACTAGTCGGTGGCTACAATGAGCAGTTCTTC; CDR3: CASIPLVGGYNEQFF
length: 13; J: TRBJ2-2; V: TRBV28; D: -; DNA: TGTGCCAGCAGTTTCTTCGGGACCGGGGAGCTGTTTTTT; CDR3: CASSFFGTGELFF
length: 15; J: TRBJ2-2; V: TRBV11-2; D: TRBD2; DNA: TGTGCCAGCAGCGTGGAGCGGGAGTCCACCGGGGAGCTGTTTTTT; CDR3: CASSVERESTGELFF
length: 14; J: TRBJ1-2; V: TRBV9; D: -; DNA: TGTGCCAGCAGAGAAGGCCCAGGGATCGGTGGCTACACCTTC; CDR3: CASREGPGIGGYTF
length: 14; J: TRBJ1-1; V: TRBV3-1/TRBV3-2; D: TRBD1; DNA: TGTGCCAGCAGCCAAGCTTCCACAGGGGCGGAAGCTTTCTTT; CDR3: CASSQASTGAEAFF
length: 17; J: TRBJ1-6; V: TRBV15; D: TRBD1; DNA: TGTGCCACCAGCAGGGGGGGGCAGGGGGCAAGGAATTCACCCCTCCACTTT; CDR3: CATSRGGQGARNSPLHF
length: 13; J: TRBJ1-1; V: TRBV5-1; D: -; DNA: TGCGCCAGCAGCACGGGGGGCAGGGTCAGGGCTTTCTTT; CDR3: CASSTGGRVRAFF
length: 15; J: TRBJ2-3; V: TRBV18; D: TRBD2; DNA: TGTGCCAGCTCACCAGGGGAGGGGACGATCGGTACGCAGTATTTT; CDR3: CASSPGEGTIGTQYF